This T cell receptor beta chain stems from a study of T-cell memory formation after mild COVID-19. Overall study results and limits: The study detected some responding clones in pre-infection memory, suggesting cross-reactive memory joined. Among CD4+ contracting clones, most were CM and EM, and CD8+ ones EMRA.

Constant-segment primers served in 5'RACE that generated TCR alpha and TCR beta cDNA libraries bearing sample barcodes and UMIs. TCRdb reanalysed the 5' RACE reads using MiXCR and keeps one entry per CDR3 protein. This sample has 120,000 to 150,000 distinct CDR3 sequences, with 15% to 20% found just once. A remark on this clonotype: What it binds is not known.

Germline-derived CDR1 and CDR2 are KGHDR and SFDVKD. J gave up 6 bases and V 7 bases, and 14 bases lay outside the gene matches. CDR3 length: 16 amino acids. The V and J genes are TRBV24-1 and TRBJ2-1; 7 nucleotides agree with TRBD1. The sample was PBMCs or a T cell subset sorted from them (not recorded which). This clonotype originated in an adult woman who had mild COVID-19 (a few samples of this study predate the infection). Cell type and time point are not known. DNA for the CDR3: TGTGCCACCAGCAGGACAGGCGAGCTAGAAGTCAATGAGCAGTTCTTC. Protein product: CATSRTGELEVNEQFF.